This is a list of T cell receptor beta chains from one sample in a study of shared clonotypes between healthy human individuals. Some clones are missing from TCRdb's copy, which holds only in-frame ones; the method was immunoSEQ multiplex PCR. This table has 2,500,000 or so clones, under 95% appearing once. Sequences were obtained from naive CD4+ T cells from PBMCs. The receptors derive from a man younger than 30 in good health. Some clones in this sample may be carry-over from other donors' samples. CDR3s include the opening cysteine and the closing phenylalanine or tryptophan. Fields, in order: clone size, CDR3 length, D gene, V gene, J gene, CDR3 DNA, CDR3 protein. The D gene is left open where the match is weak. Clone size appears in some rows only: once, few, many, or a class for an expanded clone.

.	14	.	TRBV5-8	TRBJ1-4	TGTGCCAGCAGGCGTCGGGGGCAGCATGAAAAACTGTTTTTT	CASRRRGQHEKLFF
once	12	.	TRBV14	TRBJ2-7	TGTGCCAGCAGCCCGAGCCGTAGCGAGCAGTACTTC	CASSPSRSEQYF
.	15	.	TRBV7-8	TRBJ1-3	TGTGCCAGCAGCCCCCCAGGTTTCTCTGGAAACACCATATATTTT	CASSPPGFSGNTIYF
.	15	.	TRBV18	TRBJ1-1	TGTGCCAGCTCATTCGCGGGACATCTGAACACTGAAGCTTTCTTT	CASSFAGHLNTEAFF
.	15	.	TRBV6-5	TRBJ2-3	TGTGCCAGCAGTTACGGGCGGGCGCAGTTAGATACGCAGTATTTT	CASSYGRAQLDTQYF
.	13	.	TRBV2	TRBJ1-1	TGTGCCAGCAGTGAGATCGCGATCCTGGGGGCTTTCTTT	CASSEIAILGAFF
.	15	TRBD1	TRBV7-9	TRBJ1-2	TGTGCCAGCAGGGGAAACAGGGGGCCGGGCTATGGCTACACCTTC	CASRGNRGPGYGYTF
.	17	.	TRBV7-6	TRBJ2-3	TGTGCCAGCAGCCCCAGTCGGGTTAGGACCAGCACAGATACGCAGTATTTT	CASSPSRVRTSTDTQYF
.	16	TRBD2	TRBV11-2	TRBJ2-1	TGTGCCAGCAGCCTCGGGACTAGCGGGAACTACAATGAGCAGTTCTTC	CASSLGTSGNYNEQFF
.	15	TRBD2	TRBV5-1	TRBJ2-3	TGCGCCAGCAGCCATTCAAGCGGGAGCGGGGATACGCAGTATTTT	CASSHSSGSGDTQYF
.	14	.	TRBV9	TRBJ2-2	TGTGCCAGCAGCTTGGAGGGGGCTACCGGGGAGCTGTTTTTT	CASSLEGATGELFF
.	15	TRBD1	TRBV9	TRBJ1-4	TGTGCCAGCAGCCTCCGTGGGACAGGTGTGGAAAAACTGTTTTTT	CASSLRGTGVEKLFF
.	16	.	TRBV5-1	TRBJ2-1	TGCGCCAGCAGCTCCGGGCACACCGGATCCTACAATGAGCAGTTCTTC	CASSSGHTGSYNEQFF
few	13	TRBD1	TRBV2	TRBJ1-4	TGTGCCAGCAGCCGGACAGGGGATGAAAAACTGTTTTTT	CASSRTGDEKLFF
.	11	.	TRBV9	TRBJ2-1	TGTGCCAGCAGCTCCCCCAATGAGCAGTTCTTC	CASSSPNEQFF
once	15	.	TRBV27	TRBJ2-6	TGTGCCAGCAGTTTATCTTCCTCTGGGGCCAACGTCCTGACTTTC	CASSLSSSGANVLTF
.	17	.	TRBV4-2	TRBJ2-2	TGTGCCAGCAGCCCCCCCAATAGCGGAGGGAACACCGGGGAGCTGTTTTTT	CASSPPNSGGNTGELFF
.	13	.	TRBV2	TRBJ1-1	TGTGCCAGCAGGGGGGACGGAGCGGCTGAAGCTTTCTTT	CASRGDGAAEAFF
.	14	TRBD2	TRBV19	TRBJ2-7	TGTGCCAGTAGTTCGAGACTAGCGGGATTGGAGCAGTACTTC	CASSSRLAGLEQYF
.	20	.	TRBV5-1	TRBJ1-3	TGCGCCAGCAGCTTGAGGACGGCAAGAAGTATCAATGATGAGGGAAACACCATATATTTT	CASSLRTARSINDEGNTIYF
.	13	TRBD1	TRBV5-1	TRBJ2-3	TGCGCCAGCAGCTCACAGGGGCCAGATACGCAGTATTTT	CASSSQGPDTQYF
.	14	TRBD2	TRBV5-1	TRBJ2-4	TGCGCCAGCGGGGAAGCGGGACCGCAAAACATTCAGTACTTC	CASGEAGPQNIQYF
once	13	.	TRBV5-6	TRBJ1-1	TGTGCCAGCAACCGGTGGGGGTACACTGAAGCTTTCTTT	CASNRWGYTEAFF
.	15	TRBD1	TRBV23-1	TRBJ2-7	TGCGCCAGCAGTCCGCCGGGACAGGGGAGAGGCGAGCAGTACTTC	CASSPPGQGRGEQYF
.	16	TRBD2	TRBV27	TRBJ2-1	TGTGCCAGCAGTCCGGAGCGACTAGCGGGTTACAATGAGCAGTTCTTC	CASSPERLAGYNEQFF
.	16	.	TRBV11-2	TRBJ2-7	TGTGCCAGCAGCTTAAGGGCGGGCACGGACTCCTACGAGCAGTACTTC	CASSLRAGTDSYEQYF
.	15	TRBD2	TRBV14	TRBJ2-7	TGTGCCAGCAGAGAAAGCGGGAGTCGATTCTACGAGCAGTACTTC	CASRESGSRFYEQYF
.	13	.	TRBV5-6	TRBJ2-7	TGTGCCAGCAGCGGAGACGGACATGTTCATTGGTACTTC	CASSGDGHVHWYF
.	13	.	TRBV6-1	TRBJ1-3	TGTGCCACCCCGTTAAACGGGGGAAACACCATATATTTT	CATPLNGGNTIYF
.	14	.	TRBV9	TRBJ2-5	TGTGCCAGCAGCGTATTGGGGTTTGGGGAGACCCAGTACTTC	CASSVLGFGETQYF
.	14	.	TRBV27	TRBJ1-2	TGTGCCAGCAGTCCGCCGGAACCACGACGGGGCTACACCTTC	CASSPPEPRRGYTF
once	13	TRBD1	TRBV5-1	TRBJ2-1	TGCGCCAGCAGCTTCGGGACAGACAATGAGCAGTTCTTC	CASSFGTDNEQFF
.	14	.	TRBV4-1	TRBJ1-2	TGCGCCAGCAGCCAAGATCACATCCGGAAGAGCTACACCTTC	CASSQDHIRKSYTF
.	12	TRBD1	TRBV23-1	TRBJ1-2	TGCGCCAGCATCCCAGGGGGGCATGGCTACACCTTC	CASIPGGHGYTF
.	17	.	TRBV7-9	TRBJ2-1	TGTGCCAGCACCCCCAAAACGCGACCAACGTACTACAATGAGCAGTTCTTC	CASTPKTRPTYYNEQFF
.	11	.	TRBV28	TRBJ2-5	TGTGCCAGCAGTTTGAGGGAGACCCAGTACTTC	CASSLRETQYF
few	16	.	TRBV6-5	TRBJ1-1	TGTGCCAGCAGTTACTCACAGGGCGGGAGGAGCACTGAAGCTTTCTTT	CASSYSQGGRSTEAFF
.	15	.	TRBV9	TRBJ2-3	TGTGCCAGCAGCGTAGCCGCTAGTTGGCCAGATACGCAGTATTTT	CASSVAASWPDTQYF
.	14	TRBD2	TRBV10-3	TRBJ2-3	TGTGCCATCAGTGAGTCCAGCGGGAGGGGGACGCAGTATTTT	CAISESSGRGTQYF
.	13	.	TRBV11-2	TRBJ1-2	TGTGCCAGCAGCTTAGATCGCGGTGATGGCTACACCTTC	CASSLDRGDGYTF
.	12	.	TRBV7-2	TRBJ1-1	TGTGCCAGCAGCTTACAGACATCTGAAGCTTTCTTT	CASSLQTSEAFF
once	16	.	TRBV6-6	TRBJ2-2	TGTGCCAGCAGTTACTCGGGATTTTCGAACACCGGGGAGCTGTTTTTT	CASSYSGFSNTGELFF
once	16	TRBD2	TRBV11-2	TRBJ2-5	TGTGCCAGCAGCTTTATTGGCGGGAGGGCCGAGGAGACCCAGTACTTC	CASSFIGGRAEETQYF
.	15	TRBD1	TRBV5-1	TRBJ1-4	TGCGCCAGCTCAGAGCCGGGACAGACTAATGAAAAACTGTTTTTT	CASSEPGQTNEKLFF
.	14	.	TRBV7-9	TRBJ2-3	TGTGCCAGCAGCTTAGGCGTTACCACAGATACGCAGTATTTT	CASSLGVTTDTQYF
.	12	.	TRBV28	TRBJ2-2	TGTGCCAGCAGGCGAGTGGCCGGGGAGCTGTTTTTT	CASRRVAGELFF
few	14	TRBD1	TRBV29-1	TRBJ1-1	TGCAGCGTTGAAGAACGGACAGGGGACACTGAAGCTTTCTTT	CSVEERTGDTEAFF
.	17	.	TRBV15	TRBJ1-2	TGTGCCACCAGCAGAGAATATAGTCTTTTCGGGGGGCATGGCTACACCTTC	CATSREYSLFGGHGYTF
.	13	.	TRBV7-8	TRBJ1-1	TGTGCCAGCAGCTTAGTCTGGAACACTGAAGCTTTCTTT	CASSLVWNTEAFF
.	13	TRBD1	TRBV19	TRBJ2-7	TGTGCCAGTGGGGGGACAGGGTTCCGCGAGCAGTACTTC	CASGGTGFREQYF